These 7 T cell receptor beta chains were all obtained from the same sample, sequenced in a study of PD-L1 blockade in urothelial cancer. Sequencing used immunoSEQ multiplex PCR; TCRdb keeps in-frame clones, though not all of them. The sample consists of approximately 110,000 clones, over 75% of them appearing once. The specimen comprised PBMCs, sampled around atezolizumab (anti-PD-L1) treatment. These receptor sequences come from a man aged 50-60 years with urothelial cancer.

The chain is built from TRBV2 and TRBJ2-1, with 8 bases fitting TRBD2. The ends lost 2 bases at V and 2 bases at J; junction bases unmatched: 2. The CDR3 spans 15 residues. The V gene's germline CDR1 is SNHLY and CDR2 FYNNEI. The CDR3 DNA sequence: TGTGCCAGCAGTGAACCACTAGCGGCCTACAATGAGCAGTTCTTC. As protein: CASSEPLAAYNEQFF.

This clone was observed a single time. The chain couples TRBV5-4 to TRBJ2-3; 7 bases map to TRBD2. Germline V gives CDR1 SGHNT, CDR2 YYREEE (reference sequence). V dropped 6 bases and J dropped 3; count of bases not matched to a gene: 10. CDR3 size: 15 residues. The CDR3 DNA follows: TGTGCCAGCACCCTTGGCGGGGGTTGGACAGATACGCAGTATTTT. Translated: CASTLGGGWTDTQYF.

This chain connects TRBV9 to TRBJ2-3; possible D gene TRBD2, 5 bases. CDR1 SGDLS and CDR2 YYNGEE come from the germline V gene. The length of the CDR3 is 14 residues. The ends were cut back, 7 bases at V and 0 bases at J, with 12 bases in the middle. As DNA, the CDR3 is TGTGCCAGCGGGCTAGGAGGAAGCACAGATACGCAGTATTTT. Its protein is CASGLGGSTDTQYF.

The genes are TRBV5-4 and TRBJ1-4; D is unresolved. The CDR3 is 13 amino acids. Germline CDR1 SGHNT, CDR2 YYREEE (reference sequence). V was shortened by 4 bases and J by 7 bases, with 11 bases between the two germline ends. For the CDR3, the DNA is TGTGCCAGCAGCAGAGAACCGGGTGAAAAACTGTTTTTT. Translated, it gives CASSREPGEKLFF.

V usage is TRBV5-1 and J usage is TRBJ2-2, with D uncertain. CDR1 and CDR2 from the germline V gene are SGHRS and YFSETQ. V was cut by 3 bases and J by 0 bases, with 21 bases left in between. The CDR3 length is 19 residues. CDR3 sequence: CASSSLKFIRQANTGELFF. The CDR3 DNA is TGCGCCAGCAGCTCCTTGAAATTTATACGACAAGCGAACACCGGGGAGCTGTTTTTT.

There are a few counts of this clone. V usage is TRBV28 and J usage is TRBJ1-1, with unresolved D. The length of the CDR3 is 9 residues. Per germline, CDR1 MDHEN and CDR2 SYDVKM. V lost 8 bases to trimming and J lost 8 bases, with 6 bases between them. CDR3 in DNA: TGTGCCAGCGGCCGAGAAGCTTTCTTT. Protein product: CASGREAFF.

The CDR3 region has the DNA TGTGCCAGCAGTGCCCCCAGCGGGGTTGCCGGGGAGCTGTTTTTT. Translating gives CASSAPSGVAGELFF. This rearrangement joins TRBV6-6 to TRBJ2-2; 7 bases fit TRBD2. The CDR3 sequence is 15 residues long. Germline values: CDR1 MNHNY, CDR2 SVGAGI (reference sequence). J was trimmed by 6 bases and V by 5 bases; bases with no gene match: 9.